The 5 T cell receptor beta chains below were found in one sample sequenced in a study of blood T cell repertoires in COVID-19. TCRdb's table, derived via immunoSEQ multiplex PCR, lists solely in-frame clones and lacks some. The sample records roughly 200,000 clones, more than 75% being singletons. Sequencing used peripheral blood. The receptors derive from a woman in her sixties or seventies with COVID-19, enrolled during active disease.

V and J are TRBV3-1 (or the pseudogene TRBV3-2) and TRBJ2-3, with a weak D call TRBD2 (7 bases). Germline-derived CDR1 and CDR2 are LGHDT and YNNKEL (reference sequence). The CDR3 is made up of 16 amino acids. Trimming removed 1 base at V and 4 bases at J, with 15 bases between. The CDR3 DNA reads as TGTGCCAGCAGCCAAGTCGGTCGGGGGGCCGCAGATACGCAGTATTTT. Amino acid sequence: CASSQVGRGAADTQYF.

This clone was seen only a few times. This chain uses TRBV6-2 or TRBV6-3 with TRBJ2-5, with 8 bases identical to TRBD1. Germline V CDR1 and CDR2: MNHEY, SVGEGT. CDR3 length equals 17 residues. V lost 5 bases to trimming and J lost 3 bases; unmatched junction nucleotides: 14. The CDR3 here is CASSQGPQGAVKETQYF. In nucleotides, the CDR3 is TGTGCCAGCAGTCAGGGCCCCCAGGGGGCTGTAAAAGAGACCCAGTACTTC.

The rearrangement uses TRBV5-1 and TRBJ1-6; D may be TRBD1 (6 bases). This CDR3 has 15 amino acids. The germline CDR1 and CDR2 sequences are SGHRS and YFSETQ. V was trimmed by 2 bases and J by 11 bases, leaving 17 bases between them. The CDR3 DNA sequence: TGCGCCAGCAGCTTAGGGGGTCGTCCCTTTACACCCCTCCACTTT. It yields the protein CASSLGGRPFTPLHF.

V and J are TRBV27 and TRBJ2-7; D possibly corresponds to TRBD2 (6 bases). V dropped 10 bases and J dropped 3 bases, with 22 bases sitting between them. The CDR3 covers 15 residues. Germline V CDR1 and CDR2: MNHEY, SMNVEV (reference sequence). CDR3 region: CATNQRVLLFYEQYF. In nucleotides, the CDR3 is TGTGCCACCAACCAGCGGGTTCTATTGTTCTACGAGCAGTACTTC.

The chain combines TRBV5-1 with TRBJ1-2; D might be TRBD1 (5 bases). Germline CDR1 reads SGHRS; CDR2 reads YFSETQ. The CDR3 has 15 residues. The V gene lost 0 bases and the J gene lost 4 bases, with 13 bases spanning the gap. The CDR3 here is CASSLEGQGVYGYTF. In DNA form, the CDR3 reads TGCGCCAGCAGCTTGGAGGGCCAGGGCGTCTATGGCTACACCTTC.